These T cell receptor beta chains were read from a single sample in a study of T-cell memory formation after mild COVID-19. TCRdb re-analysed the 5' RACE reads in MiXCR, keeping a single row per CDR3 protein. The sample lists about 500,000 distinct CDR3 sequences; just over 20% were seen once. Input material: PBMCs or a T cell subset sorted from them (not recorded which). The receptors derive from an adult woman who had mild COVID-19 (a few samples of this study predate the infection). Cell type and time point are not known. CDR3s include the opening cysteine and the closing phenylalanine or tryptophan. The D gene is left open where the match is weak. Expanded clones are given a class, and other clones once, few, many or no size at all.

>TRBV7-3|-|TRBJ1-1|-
CARSLDMFTEAFF
TGTGCCAGAAGCTTAGACATGTTCACTGAAGCTTTCTTT
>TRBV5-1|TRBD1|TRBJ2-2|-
CASSSGTGPNTGELFF
TGCGCCAGCAGCTCCGGGACAGGGCCGAACACCGGGGAGCTGTTTTTT
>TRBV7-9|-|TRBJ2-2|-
CATTGRSNTGELFF
TGTGCCACCACCGGGCGGAGTAACACCGGGGAGCTGTTTTTT
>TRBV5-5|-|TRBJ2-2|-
CASRFPVGHRDTGELFF
TGTGCCAGCAGGTTTCCAGTCGGACACCGGGACACCGGGGAGCTGTTTTTT
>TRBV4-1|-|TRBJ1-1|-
CASSQGGQLTEAFF
TGCGCCAGCAGCCAAGGAGGCCAGTTGACTGAAGCTTTCTTT
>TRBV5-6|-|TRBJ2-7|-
CASSLLDRDNLYEQYF
TGTGCCAGCAGCTTGTTGGACCGGGACAACCTCTACGAGCAGTACTTC
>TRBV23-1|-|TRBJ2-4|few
CASRAFRAVFIPIAKNIQYF
TGCGCCAGCCGGGCTTTCAGGGCAGTTTTTATTCCAATAGCCAAAAACATTCAGTACTTC
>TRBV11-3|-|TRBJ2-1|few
CASSLAQLAEQFF
TGTGCCAGCAGCTTAGCTCAGTTGGCTGAGCAGTTCTTC
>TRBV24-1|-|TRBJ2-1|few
CATSEAVAGQPYNEQFF
TGTGCCACCAGTGAAGCAGTCGCGGGACAGCCATACAATGAGCAGTTCTTC
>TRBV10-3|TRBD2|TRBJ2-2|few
CAIKAPSGIGELFF
TGTGCCATCAAAGCACCTAGCGGGATCGGGGAGCTGTTTTTT
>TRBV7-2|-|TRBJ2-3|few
CASSLEVGGRGTDTQYF
TGTGCCAGCAGCTTAGAGGTGGGGGGGCGAGGAACAGATACGCAGTATTTT
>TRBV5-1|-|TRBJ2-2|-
CASSLIRHTGELFF
TGCGCCAGCAGCTTGATAAGGCATACCGGGGAGCTGTTTTTT
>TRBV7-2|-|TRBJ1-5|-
CASSFRDQPQHF
TGTGCCAGCAGCTTCAGAGATCAGCCCCAGCATTTT
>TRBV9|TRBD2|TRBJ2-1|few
CASSVAGLAEQFF
TGTGCCAGCAGCGTAGCGGGACTAGCGGAGCAGTTCTTC
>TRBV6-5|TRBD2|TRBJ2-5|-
CASSVTSGRETQYF
TGTGCCAGCAGTGTGACTAGCGGGCGAGAGACCCAGTACTTC
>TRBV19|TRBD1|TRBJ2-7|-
CASSRQTGYEQYF
TGTGCCAGTAGCCGACAGACAGGGTACGAGCAGTACTTC
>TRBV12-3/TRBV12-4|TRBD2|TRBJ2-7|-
CASSFGGGGSSYEQYF
TGTGCCAGCAGTTTTGGGGGCGGGGGGAGCTCCTACGAGCAGTACTTC
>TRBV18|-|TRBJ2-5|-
CASSPLEGFQTQYF
TGTGCCAGCTCACCACTAGAAGGGTTTCAGACCCAGTACTTC
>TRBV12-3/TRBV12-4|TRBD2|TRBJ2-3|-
CASSLAAGTTALFGTDTQYF
TGTGCCAGCAGTTTAGCGGCCGGGACTACCGCCCTTTTTGGCACAGATACGCAGTATTTT
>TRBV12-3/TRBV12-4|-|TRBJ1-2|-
CASSPLGVEDREPLGYTF
TGTGCCAGCAGTCCTCTGGGTGTGGAGGATAGGGAGCCTTTGGGCTACACCTTC
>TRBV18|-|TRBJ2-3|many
CASSPSGADTQYF
TGTGCCAGCTCACCCTCAGGCGCAGATACGCAGTATTTT
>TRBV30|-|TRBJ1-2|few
CAWNKRGTDGYTF
TGTGCCTGGAACAAGAGGGGGACGGATGGCTACACCTTC
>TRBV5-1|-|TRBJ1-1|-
CASSLAVLRNKRNTEAFF
TGCGCCAGCAGCTTGGCCGTGTTGAGGAACAAGCGGAACACTGAAGCTTTCTTT
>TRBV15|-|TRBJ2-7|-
CATSREQVLEQYF
TGTGCCACCAGCAGAGAGCAAGTCCTCGAGCAGTACTTC
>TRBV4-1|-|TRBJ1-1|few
CASSQGRDGMNTEAFF
TGCGCCAGCAGCCAAGGCCGGGACGGGATGAACACTGAAGCTTTCTTT
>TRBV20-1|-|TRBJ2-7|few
CSARDSHTYEQYF
TGCAGTGCTAGAGATTCCCATACCTACGAGCAGTACTTC
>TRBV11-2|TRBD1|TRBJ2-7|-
CASSSQDRPAYEQYF
TGTGCCAGCAGCTCCCAGGACAGGCCCGCCTACGAGCAGTACTTC
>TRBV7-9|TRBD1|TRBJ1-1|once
CASARAGGNAEAFF
TGTGCCAGCGCCAGGGCAGGGGGGAACGCTGAAGCTTTCTTT
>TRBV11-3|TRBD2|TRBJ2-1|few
CASSLSGLAGANEQFF
TGTGCCAGCAGCTTATCTGGACTAGCGGGAGCCAATGAGCAGTTCTTC
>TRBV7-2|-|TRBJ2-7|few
CASSLSTPYEQYF
TGTGCCAGCAGCTTATCCACTCCCTACGAGCAGTACTTC
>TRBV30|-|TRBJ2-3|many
CAWSVRIRDTQYF
TGTGCCTGGAGTGTACGTATCAGGGATACGCAGTATTTT
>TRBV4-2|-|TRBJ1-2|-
CASSQEDHYGYTF
TGTGCCAGCAGCCAAGAGGACCACTATGGCTACACCTTC
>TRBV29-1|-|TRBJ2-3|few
CSAYGTGWTDTQYF
TGCAGCGCCTACGGCACAGGGTGGACAGATACGCAGTATTTT
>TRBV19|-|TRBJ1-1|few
CASSIAQLNTEAFF
TGTGCCAGTAGTATAGCACAGCTGAACACTGAAGCTTTCTTT
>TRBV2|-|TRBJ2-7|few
CASSATPPVAHEYF
TGTGCCAGCAGTGCAACCCCACCCGTCGCTCATGAGTACTTC
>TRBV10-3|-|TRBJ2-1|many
CAISEPASGGLGDEQFF
TGTGCCATCAGTGAGCCTGCTAGTGGGGGTTTGGGCGATGAGCAGTTCTTC
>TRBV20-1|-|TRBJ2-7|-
CSASSGGSYEQYF
TGCAGTGCTTCCTCAGGCGGCTCCTACGAGCAGTACTTC
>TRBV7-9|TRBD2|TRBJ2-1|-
CASSDLKAGGSYNEQFF
TGTGCCAGCAGCGACCTTAAAGCGGGGGGATCCTACAATGAGCAGTTCTTC
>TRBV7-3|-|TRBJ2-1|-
CASSLMATASYNEQFF
TGTGCCAGCAGCTTAATGGCTACTGCCTCCTACAATGAGCAGTTCTTC
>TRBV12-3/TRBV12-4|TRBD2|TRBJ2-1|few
CASSGGGLAGVWYEQFF
TGTGCCAGCAGTGGGGGGGGACTAGCGGGAGTGTGGTATGAGCAGTTCTTC
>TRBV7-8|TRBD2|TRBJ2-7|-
CASSLGGGMDEQYF
TGTGCCAGCAGCTTAGGCGGGGGGATGGACGAGCAGTACTTC
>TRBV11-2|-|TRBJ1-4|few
CASSFVTGTTNEKLFF
TGTGCCAGCAGCTTCGTAACAGGGACAACTAATGAAAAACTGTTTTTT
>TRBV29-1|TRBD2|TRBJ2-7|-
CSVEVGDSRGSGRTEQYF
TGCAGCGTTGAGGTTGGGGACAGTCGGGGTAGCGGGAGAACCGAGCAGTACTTC
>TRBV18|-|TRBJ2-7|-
CASSPPAGNYEQYF
TGTGCCAGCTCACCACCGGCAGGGAACTACGAGCAGTACTTC
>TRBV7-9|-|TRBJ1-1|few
CASSLGGGVAFF
TGTGCCAGCAGCTTAGGTGGAGGGGTCGCTTTCTTT
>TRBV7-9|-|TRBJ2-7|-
CAVGRPYEQYF
TGTGCCGTCGGTCGGCCCTACGAGCAGTACTTC
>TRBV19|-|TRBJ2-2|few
CASRVGGELFF
TGTGCCAGTAGGGTGGGCGGGGAGCTGTTTTTT
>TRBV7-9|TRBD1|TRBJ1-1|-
CASSLRQGVPEAFF
TGTGCCAGCAGCTTACGACAGGGAGTCCCTGAAGCTTTCTTT
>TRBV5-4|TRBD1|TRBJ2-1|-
CASSRGTGGVDEQFF
TGTGCCAGCAGTCGCGGGACAGGGGGAGTTGATGAGCAGTTCTTC
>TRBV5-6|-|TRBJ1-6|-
CASSFRGGRIVNSPLHF
TGTGCCAGCAGCTTTCGTGGGGGGCGGATTGTTAATTCACCCCTCCACTTT
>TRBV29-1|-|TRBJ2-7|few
CSMIKGKGGEQYF
TGCAGCATGATAAAGGGGAAGGGGGGAGAGCAGTACTTC
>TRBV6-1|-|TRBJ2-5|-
CASSEFLKETQYF
TGTGCCAGCAGTGAATTCCTGAAAGAGACCCAGTACTTC
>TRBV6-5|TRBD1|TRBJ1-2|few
CASSYGGQGANYGYTF
TGTGCCAGCAGTTACGGGGGGCAGGGGGCTAACTATGGCTACACCTTC
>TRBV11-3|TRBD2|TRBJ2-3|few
CASSLESGNTQYF
TGTGCCAGCAGCTTAGAGAGCGGGAATACGCAGTATTTT
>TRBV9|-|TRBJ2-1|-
CASSVEGDTYNEQFF
TGTGCCAGCAGCGTAGAGGGGGACACGTACAATGAGCAGTTCTTC
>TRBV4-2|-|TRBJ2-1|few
CASSPPDRDYNEQFF
TGTGCCAGCAGCCCACCAGACCGGGACTACAATGAGCAGTTCTTC
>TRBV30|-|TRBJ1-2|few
CAWSRSGADYGYTF
TGTGCCTGGAGTCGTTCGGGGGCAGACTATGGCTACACCTTC
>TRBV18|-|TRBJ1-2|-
CASSPQSEVYGYTF
TGTGCCAGCTCACCACAATCAGAGGTCTATGGCTACACCTTC
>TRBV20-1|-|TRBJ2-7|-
CSAGLLGSYEQYF
TGCAGTGCTGGACTTCTCGGCTCCTACGAGCAGTACTTC